The clone carrying this TCR beta chain was recorded once. This record belongs to a study of technical replicates of blood from a handful of donors. Sequencing was performed with immunoSEQ multiplex PCR; in TCRdb, only in-frame clones are kept and a portion is missing. The sample lists 80,000 or so clones; roughly 94% were seen once. The length of the CDR3 is 14 residues. CDR1 and CDR2 (germline): MNHNY, SVGAGI (reference sequence). Trimming stripped 6 bases from V and 3 bases from J, with 15 bases between. The gene calls are TRBV6-6 and TRBJ2-7, with D perhaps matching TRBD1 (6 bases). The sequencing sample was made of T cells isolated from PBMCs. This TCR was recovered from a human donor in good health. CDR3 sequence: CASRDQGHSYEQYF. The DNA for the CDR3 is TGTGCCAGCAGGGACCAGGGACATAGCTACGAGCAGTACTTC.